This T cell receptor beta chain was sequenced in a study of CD8+ T cells in alopecia areata. Study outcomes and limitations: Relative to mice, TCR sharing across patients was less clear, a difference possibly HLA-related. Researchers report lesional scalp, most notably alopecia totalis/universalis, outstripped normal scalp in clonality.

Extraction of RNA preceded its reverse transcription into cDNA, which served as the sequencing template. Profiling relied on immunoSEQ multiplex PCR, and the TCRdb table lists in-frame clones only, not all of them. The table shows 98,000 or so clones, with approximately 50% occurring only once. As regards this clone: Its antigen is undetermined.

The germline V gene has CDR1 MNHNS and CDR2 SASEGT. This CDR3 comprises 14 residues. Trimming removed 5 bases from V and 3 bases from J; junction bases left unmatched: 6. As part of sample collection, lesional scalp punch biopsies and peripheral blood were taken from alopecia areata patients. The sorting of PBMCs gave CD4+ and CD8+ T cells. The sequence was collected from a human donor with alopecia areata. The sample taken for sequencing was NKG2D-low CD8+ T cells sorted from blood. The chain couples TRBV6-1 to TRBJ2-7, with 8 bases identical to TRBD2. The CDR3 here is CASSSAGGFYEQYF. CDR3 bases: TGTGCCAGCAGTTCCGCGGGGGGATTCTACGAGCAGTACTTC.